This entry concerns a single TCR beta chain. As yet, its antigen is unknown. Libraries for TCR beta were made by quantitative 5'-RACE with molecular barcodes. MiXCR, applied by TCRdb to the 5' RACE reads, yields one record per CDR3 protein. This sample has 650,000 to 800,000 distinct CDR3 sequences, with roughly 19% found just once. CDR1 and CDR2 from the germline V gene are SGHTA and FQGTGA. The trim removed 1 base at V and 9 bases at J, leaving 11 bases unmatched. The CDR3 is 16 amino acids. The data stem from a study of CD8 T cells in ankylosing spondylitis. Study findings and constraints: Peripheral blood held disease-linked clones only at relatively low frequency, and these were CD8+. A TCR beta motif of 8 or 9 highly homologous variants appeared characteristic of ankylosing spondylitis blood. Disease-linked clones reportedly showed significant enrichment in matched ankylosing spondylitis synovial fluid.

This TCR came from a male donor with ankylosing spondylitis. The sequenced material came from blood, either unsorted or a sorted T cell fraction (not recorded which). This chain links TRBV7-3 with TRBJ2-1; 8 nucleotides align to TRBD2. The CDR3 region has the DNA TGTGCCAGCAGCTTAAAGAGGCGCGGGGCGGGAGGTGAGCAGTTCTTC. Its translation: CASSLKRRGAGGEQFF.